This T cell receptor beta chain was sequenced during a study of blood T cell repertoires in COVID-19. Whole-study context: Researchers got acute and convalescent COVID-19 samples from the United States, Italy and Spain. The analysed material was cDNA or gDNA that came from T cells, B-cell-depleted T cells, or PBMCs.

In the original workflow: Cell counts per sample came from amplifying reference gene primers. Repertoires were generated with immunoSEQ multiplex PCR, while TCRdb's copy carries only in-frame clones and drops some. That table gives V, J and clone size, and the DNA gave D and trimming. The sample has around 140,000 clones, roughly 88% seen once. Trimming pared 3 bases from V and 6 bases from J, leaving 21 bases between. Germline CDR1 is LGHDT and CDR2 is YNNKEL (reference sequence). The CDR3 consists of 16 residues. Specimen: peripheral blood. The origin of this receptor is a man aged 70 or older with active COVID-19. The V and J genes are TRBV3-1 (or the pseudogene TRBV3-2) and TRBJ2-7, with D possibly being TRBD1 (6 bases). The CDR3: CASSQIRGQSSVEQYF. The CDR3 bases are TGTGCCAGCAGCCAGATCCGCGGACAGTCGTCGGTCGAGCAGTACTTC.